This T cell receptor beta chain was found in a study of identifying expanded T cells in peripheral blood. General study points: Across healthy donors, higher total template counts meant significantly greater approximately 2-week count variance. About 1.2 clones differed between technical replicates, versus roughly 16 and 20 over time.

A remark on this clone: Antigen specificity is unknown.

Collection occurred without any documented infections or immune events in donors. After removal of 5 bases from V and 7 bases from J, the junction contained 5 bases not matched to a gene. The length of the CDR3 is 14 residues. The germline gives CDR1 MNHEY, CDR2 SMNVEV (reference sequence). Clones were sequenced by immunoSEQ multiplex PCR, and TCRdb holds only the in-frame ones, with some missing. The table records tens of thousands of clones, approximately 86% of them present only once. The TCR sequence derives from a person between 18 and 69 years old in good health. The sequenced material came from blood. The chain carries TRBV27 and TRBJ1-5; 10 bases match TRBD1. The CDR3 sequence: CASSVTGGRQPQHF. CDR3 nucleotide sequence: TGTGCCAGCAGTGTGACAGGGGGCCGGCAGCCCCAGCATTTT.